Presented here are 21 T cell receptor beta chains from one specimen sequenced in a study of T cell responses to AZD1222 COVID-19 vaccine. Measured with immunoSEQ multiplex PCR; TCRdb has only the in-frame clones, and not every one. The data show some 180,000 clones, approximately 94% seen once. Sequenced here: peripheral blood, sampled 28 days after the second AZD1222 dose. These receptors were obtained from an adult who received the AZD1222 COVID-19 vaccine.

The chain employs TRBV2 and TRBJ2-4, with D perhaps TRBD1 (6 bases). Germline lookup yields CDR1 SNHLY and CDR2 FYNNEI. Deletions cut 7 bases from V and 0 bases from J, with 19 bases between. The CDR3 is 17 residues long. The CDR3 reads CASTGQSNLRAKNIQYF. For the CDR3, the DNA is TGTGCCAGCACCGGACAGTCAAACCTCAGAGCCAAAAACATTCAGTACTTC. The whole variable domain, filled in from reference TRBV2 and TRBJ2-4, reads EPEVTQTPSHQVTQMGQEVILRCVPISNHLYFYWYRQILGQKVEFLVSFYNNEISEKSEIFDDQFSVERPDGSNFTLKIRSTKLEDSAMYFCASTGQSNLRAKNIQYFGAGTRLSVL.

The chain joins TRBV29-1 to TRBJ1-4; no definite D call. The germline CDR1 and CDR2 sequences are SQVTM and ANQGSEA. The V end was cut by 1 base, the J end by 10 bases, with 13 bases between. The CDR3 length is 13 residues. The CDR3 is CSVEVSAKGKLFF. The CDR3 region has the DNA TGCAGCGTTGAAGTTTCGGCCAAAGGAAAACTGTTTTTT.

The rearrangement uses TRBV6-5 and TRBJ2-7; 8 bases line up with TRBD1. In germline, CDR1 is MNHEY, CDR2 SVGAGI. J gave up 3 bases and V 6 bases, and 7 bases lay outside the gene matches. This CDR3 contains 14 residues. The CDR3 DNA follows: TGTGCCAGCAGCGCCGGACAGGGTTTCTACGAGCAGTACTTC. Encoded protein: CASSAGQGFYEQYF.

The genes are TRBV21-1 and TRBJ1-1. TRBV21-1 is marked as a pseudogene. This CDR3 comprises 15 residues. CDR3 in amino acids: CASSKDGDEDTEAFF. The DNA of the CDR3 is TGTGCCAGCAGCAAAGATGGGGATGAGGACACTGAAGCTTTCTTT.

The chain employs TRBV2 and TRBJ1-4; perhaps TRBD1 as D (5 bases). CDR3 length equals 14 residues. Germline CDR1 SNHLY, CDR2 FYNNEI. The ends were cut back, 6 bases at V and 6 bases at J, with 14 bases in the middle. The CDR3 DNA is TGTGCCAGCAGACCGGACACCTTTCATGAAAAACTGTTTTTT. It codes for CASRPDTFHEKLFF.

J is TRBJ2-7 and V is TRBV6-5, with 7 bases that match TRBD1. Germline-derived CDR1 and CDR2 are MNHEY and SVGAGI. The CDR3 covers 15 residues. The J segment lost 2 bases and the V segment lost 0 bases, leaving 4 bases of the junction unmatched. CDR3 bases: TGTGCCAGCAGTTACTCGGGCAGGGGGACCTACGAGCAGTACTTC. This sequence encodes CASSYSGRGTYEQYF.

J is TRBJ2-3 and V is TRBV15; 11 bases are a match to TRBD2. CDR1 and CDR2 from the germline V gene are LNHNV and YYDKDF (reference sequence). J was trimmed by 6 bases and V by 5 bases; bases with no gene match: 4. The CDR3 is 14 residues long. CDR3 in DNA: TGTGCCACCAGCGGAAGGACTAGCGGGGATACGCAGTATTTT. This sequence encodes CATSGRTSGDTQYF.

The V call is TRBV29-1, the J call TRBJ1-1; D gene ambiguous. With 4 bases removed from V and 3 bases from J, the gap between germline ends came to 15 bases. Germline CDR1 SQVTM, CDR2 ANQGSEA. The CDR3 loop spans 14 amino acids. CDR3 amino acids: CSVAAPLRDTEAFF. The CDR3 DNA reads TGCAGCGTTGCAGCGCCCCTTCGGGACACTGAAGCTTTCTTT.

The chain links TRBV25-1 to TRBJ1-4; D is possibly TRBD1 (6 bases). Germline CDR1 reads MGHDK; CDR2 reads SYGVNS. V was shortened by 7 bases and J by 3 bases, with 12 bases between the two germline ends. This CDR3 region has 14 residues. CDR3 DNA: TGTGCCAGCAATCGAGGGGGTGCTAATGAAAAACTGTTTTTT. It encodes CASNRGGANEKLFF.

CDR3 amino acids: CASSHSGSYNSPLHF. Here the CDR3 DNA reads TGTGCCAGCAGCCATTCCGGCTCCTATAATTCACCCCTCCACTTT. V is TRBV4-2 and J is TRBJ1-6; no clear D. The CDR3 totals 15 residues. The germline V and J ends were trimmed by 3 bases and 0 bases, with 6 bases remaining between them. Germline V lookup: CDR1 LGHNA, CDR2 YNFKEQ.

The V and J genes are TRBV6-4 and TRBJ2-6; D call uncertain. The V gene lost 0 bases and the J gene lost 4 bases, with 16 bases spanning the gap. Germline V CDR1 and CDR2: MRHNA, SNTAGT. The CDR3 consists of 18 residues. CDR3 region: CASSDSAGSASGANVLTF. DNA for the CDR3: TGTGCCAGCAGTGACTCAGCAGGTTCTGCGTCCGGGGCCAACGTCCTGACTTTC.

In this sample, this clone turned up once. The J gene is TRBJ1-1, the V gene TRBV7-8; unclear D gene. The CDR3 runs 15 residues. V was shortened by 2 bases and J by 2 bases, with 12 bases between the two germline ends. Germline values: CDR1 SGHVS, CDR2 FQNEAQ. The chain's CDR3 is CASSLFTQKNTEAFF. CDR3 coding DNA: TGTGCCAGCAGCTTATTCACCCAGAAAAACACTGAAGCTTTCTTT.

CDR3 coding DNA: TGTGCCACCACGGACAGGGCCCGGAACACCATATATTTT. This sequence encodes CATTDRARNTIYF. V usage is TRBV19 and J usage is TRBJ1-3, with 8 bases that match TRBD1. V shed 10 bases, J shed 7 bases, and the junction held 9 bases outside the gene matches. The CDR3 runs to 13 residues. CDR1 LNHDA and CDR2 SQIVND come from the germline V gene (reference sequence).

This sequence joins TRBV28 and TRBJ1-6; D uncertain. This CDR3 is 11 amino acids long. V lost 6 bases and J lost 7, with 4 bases in between. CDR1 is MDHEN, CDR2 SYDVKM, per germline. The CDR3 nucleotides are TGTGCCAGCAGGGGAAATTCACCCCTCCACTTT. This codes for CASRGNSPLHF.

The chain combines TRBV15 with TRBJ1-4; unclear D gene. The V gene's germline CDR1 is LNHNV and CDR2 YYDKDF (reference sequence). V was pared by 4 bases and J by 7 bases, with 16 bases between. CDR3 length: 15 residues. CDR3 sequence reads: CATSTRTAKGEKLFF. DNA of the CDR3: TGTGCCACCAGCACCCGGACGGCTAAGGGTGAAAAACTGTTTTTT. Drawing the rest from reference TRBV15 and TRBJ1-4, the complete variable domain is DAMVIQNPRYQVTQFGKPVTLSCSQTLNHNVMYWYQQKSSQAPKLLFHYYDKDFNNEADTPDNFQSRRPNTSFCFLDIRSPGLGDTAMYLCATSTRTAKGEKLFFGSGTQLSVL.

The DNA for the CDR3 is TGTGCCAGCAGCTTTGGATGGGGAGGCTACACCTTC. It specifies CASSFGWGGYTF. This chain links TRBV5-4 with TRBJ1-2; no reliable D call. Between the trimmed V and J ends, which lost 2 bases and 8 bases, there was a span of 10 bases. The CDR3 consists of 12 residues. Germline values: CDR1 SGHNT, CDR2 YYREEE (reference sequence).

The count of this clone is one. The chain couples TRBV18 to TRBJ2-7; perhaps TRBD1 as D (5 bases). The CDR3 covers 14 residues. Deletions cut 6 bases from V and 3 bases from J, with 15 bases between. The germline V gene encodes CDR1 KGHSH and CDR2 LQKENI. This CDR3 reads CASSQSAGIYEQYF. Here the CDR3 DNA reads TGTGCCAGCTCCCAAAGCGCAGGGATCTACGAGCAGTACTTC.

This clone was observed once. The V gene is TRBV2, the J gene TRBJ2-7, with D hard to call. Germline V gene sequence: CDR1 SNHLY, CDR2 FYNNEI. The V end lost 2 bases, the J end lost 5 bases, and 4 bases lay between the germline ends. The CDR3 runs 11 residues. The CDR3 DNA follows: TGTGCCAGCAGTGAAAGGGACGAGCAGTACTTC. Its translation is CASSERDEQYF.

CDR3: CATSDRNYGYTF. The CDR3, as DNA: TGTGCCACCAGTGACAGAAACTATGGCTACACCTTC. The gene calls are TRBV24-1 and TRBJ1-2; D not certain. Trimming shortened V by 4 bases and J by 2 bases, and 4 bases separated the two germline ends. The CDR3 contains 12 residues. Germline loops: CDR1 KGHDR, CDR2 SFDVKD.

V and J are TRBV5-1 and TRBJ2-1; weak D call: TRBD2 (6 bases). The length of the CDR3 is 16 residues. CDR1 is SGHRS and CDR2 is YFSETQ in the germline V gene. V gave up 4 bases and J gave up 4 bases, with 18 bases separating them. The CDR3 DNA reads TGCGCCAGCAGCCCCAGACTCGTCGGGAGTTACAATGAGCAGTTCTTC. This translates into CASSPRLVGSYNEQFF.

This chain links TRBV28 with TRBJ1-6, with D hard to call. The CDR3 spans 11 residues. Trimming removed 3 bases at V and 15 bases at J, with 9 bases between. The V gene's germline CDR1 is MDHEN and CDR2 SYDVKM. The CDR3 DNA reads TGTGCCAGCAGTTTTGGTCTGTTCCTCCACTTT. The encoded protein is CASSFGLFLHF.